One and the same sample provided the 14 T cell receptor beta chains below, sequenced in a study of OX40 agonist ivuxolimab in advanced cancers. Clones were sequenced by immunoSEQ multiplex PCR, and TCRdb holds only the in-frame ones, with some missing. The sample comprises some 87,000 clones, around 90% of which are singletons, and around 1.6% rests with the top ten. Sequenced here: CD4+ or CD8+ T cells sorted from blood, sampled in a trial of the OX40 agonist ivuxolimab. These receptors were obtained from an adult with an advanced solid tumor such as melanoma, head and neck, liver or kidney cancer.

This sequence joins TRBV6-4 and TRBJ2-5; 9 bases match TRBD1. V lost 6 bases and J lost 5; bases outside the gene matches: 13. This CDR3 has 16 amino acids. Germline-derived CDR1 and CDR2 are MRHNA and SNTAGT. This chain's CDR3 is CASSREGTGNGETQYF. The CDR3, as DNA: TGTGCCAGCAGCAGGGAGGGGACAGGGAATGGGGAGACCCAGTACTTC.

This chain links TRBV28 with TRBJ2-1; 11 nucleotides match TRBD2. The CDR3 is 17 amino acids. Germline V lookup: CDR1 MDHEN, CDR2 SYDVKM. Trimming at V came to 5 bases and at J to 5 bases, leaving 11 bases not matched to a gene. The CDR3 coding sequence is TGTGCCAGCAGTCTACCGGGACTAGCGGTGGGGCACAATGAGCAGTTCTTC. Its protein product is CASSLPGLAVGHNEQFF.

This chain joins TRBV9 and TRBJ2-7, with TRBD1 matching 7 bases. CDR1 SGDLS and CDR2 YYNGEE come from the germline V gene. The CDR3 runs to 14 residues. Losses at the gene ends were 0 bases for V and 4 bases for J; bases not matched to a gene: 4. This CDR3 is CASSVGGGPYEQYF. CDR3 nucleotides: TGTGCCAGCAGCGTAGGAGGGGGCCCTTACGAGCAGTACTTC.

The rearrangement uses TRBV19 and TRBJ1-5, with TRBD1 matching 9 bases. With V trimmed by 6 bases and J by 5 bases, 5 bases remained unmatched. This CDR3 comprises 14 residues. From germline, CDR1 is LNHDA and CDR2 SQIVND (reference sequence). In DNA form, the CDR3 reads TGTGCCAGTAGAACAGGGGGCTGGGATCAGCCCCAGCATTTT. Amino acids: CASRTGGWDQPQHF.

The V gene is TRBV29-1, the J gene TRBJ1-1, with TRBD1 as a possible D gene (6 bases). CDR1 is SQVTM and CDR2 is ANQGSEA in the germline V gene. Trimming cost V 7 bases and J 1 base, with 16 bases left between them. The CDR3 sequence is 14 residues long. This CDR3 is CSAGAGQKNTEAFF. The CDR3 nucleotides are TGCAGCGCTGGGGCGGGACAAAAGAACACTGAAGCTTTCTTT.

The chain has TRBV7-2 and TRBJ1-2; perhaps TRBD1 as D (5 bases). There are 17 residues in the CDR3. V lost 0 bases, J lost 8 bases, and 22 bases lay in between. The germline CDR1 and CDR2 sequences are SGHTA and FQGNSA. The CDR3: CASSLANLAGSRWGYTF. The CDR3, as DNA: TGTGCCAGCAGCTTAGCTAATCTTGCAGGGTCCCGCTGGGGCTACACCTTC.

This clone appeared once. This chain links TRBV19 with TRBJ2-7; 9 nucleotides align to TRBD2. This CDR3 has 14 residues. J lost 2 bases, V lost 10 bases, and 9 bases had no gene match. CDR1 LNHDA and CDR2 SQIVND come from the germline V gene (reference sequence). This chain's CDR3 is CATHSSGSPYEQYF. For the CDR3, the DNA is TGTGCCACCCATAGTAGCGGGAGCCCCTACGAGCAGTACTTC.

The rearrangement joins TRBV6-1 to TRBJ2-1; 7 positions match TRBD2. Germline V gene data show CDR1 as MNHNS and CDR2 as SASEGT. V gave up 7 bases and J gave up 4 bases; unmatched junction bases: 10. The CDR3 totals 15 residues. DNA for the CDR3: TGTGCCAGCACTCAATCGGAGGGAGGGTACAATGAGCAGTTCTTC. This sequence encodes CASTQSEGGYNEQFF.

J is TRBJ2-7 and V is TRBV6-1, with D unclear. CDR3 length: 12 residues. Between the trimmed V and J ends, which lost 6 bases and 7 bases, there was a span of 13 bases. The germline V gene has CDR1 MNHNS and CDR2 SASEGT. The CDR3 spells CASRSTLGEQYF. In DNA, the CDR3 is TGTGCCAGCAGAAGCACGTTGGGGGAGCAGTACTTC.

This chain connects TRBV7-3 to TRBJ2-1, with TRBD1 identical over 8 bases. V shed 5 bases and J 3 bases; nucleotides not matched to a gene: 3. The CDR3 sequence is 14 residues long. Germline CDR1 and CDR2: SGHTA and FQGTGA. In nucleotides, the CDR3 is TGTGCCAGCAGCGAACAGGGGGTCTACAATGAGCAGTTCTTC. It yields the protein CASSEQGVYNEQFF. The complete variable domain, with remaining parts taken from reference TRBV7-3 and TRBJ2-1, reads GAGVSQTPSNKVTEKGKYVELRCDPISGHTALYWYRQSLGQGPEFLIYFQGTGAADDSGLPNDRFFAVRPEGSVSTLKIQRTERGDSAVYLCASSEQGVYNEQFFGPGTRLTVL.

This clone was seen only a few times. The rearrangement uses TRBV7-9 and TRBJ1-3, with no clear D. There are 14 residues in the CDR3. Germline assignment: CDR1 SEHNR and CDR2 FQNEAQ (reference sequence). V lost 3 bases and J lost 2, with 8 bases in between. The CDR3: CASSFWGAGNTIYF. The CDR3 DNA is TGTGCCAGCAGCTTCTGGGGTGCTGGAAACACCATATATTTT.

The chain recombines TRBV4-2 with TRBJ2-7; the D gene could be TRBD1 or TRBD2 (6 bases each). Per the germline V gene, CDR1 is LGHNA and CDR2 is YNFKEQ. The CDR3 runs to 15 residues. Between the trimmed V and J ends, which lost 0 bases and 5 bases, there was a span of 14 bases. The CDR3 reads CASSQEVNREDEQYF. The CDR3 DNA follows: TGTGCCAGCAGCCAAGAGGTGAACAGGGAGGACGAGCAGTACTTC.

The chain couples TRBV19 to TRBJ2-2; TRBD1 agrees at 8 bases. Unmatched junction bases numbered 1, after V lost 5 bases and J lost 5 bases. This CDR3 is built from 13 residues. Germline CDR1 LNHDA, CDR2 SQIVND (reference sequence). The CDR3 DNA reads TGTGCCAGTAGTGACAGGGGAACCGGGGAGCTGTTTTTT. Translating it yields CASSDRGTGELFF.

This clone appeared a few times. J is TRBJ2-1 and V is TRBV14, with TRBD2 matching over 7 bases. Germline V gives CDR1 SGHDN, CDR2 FVKESK. The CDR3 is 13 residues long. Trimming took 0 bases from V and 7 from J; bases not matched to a gene: 0. Here the CDR3 DNA reads TGTGCCAGCAGCCAAGAACTAGCGAATGAGCAGTTCTTC. Translating it yields CASSQELANEQFF.